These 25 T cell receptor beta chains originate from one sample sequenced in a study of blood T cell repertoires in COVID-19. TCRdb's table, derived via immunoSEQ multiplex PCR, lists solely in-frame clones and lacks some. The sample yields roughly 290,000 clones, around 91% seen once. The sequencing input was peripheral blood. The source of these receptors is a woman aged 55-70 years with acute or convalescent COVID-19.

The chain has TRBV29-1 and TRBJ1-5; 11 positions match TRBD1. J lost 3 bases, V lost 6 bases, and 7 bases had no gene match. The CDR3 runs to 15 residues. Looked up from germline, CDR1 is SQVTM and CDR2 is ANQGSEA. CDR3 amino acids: CSVGDRGAPNQPQHF. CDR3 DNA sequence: TGCAGCGTCGGGGACAGGGGGGCCCCCAATCAGCCCCAGCATTTT.

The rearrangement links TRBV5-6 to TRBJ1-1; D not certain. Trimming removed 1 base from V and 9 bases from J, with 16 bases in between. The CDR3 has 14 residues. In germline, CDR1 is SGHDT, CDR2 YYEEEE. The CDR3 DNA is TGTGCCAGCAGCTTGAAGGCAGGCCCCCAACAAGCTTTCTTT. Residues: CASSLKAGPQQAFF.

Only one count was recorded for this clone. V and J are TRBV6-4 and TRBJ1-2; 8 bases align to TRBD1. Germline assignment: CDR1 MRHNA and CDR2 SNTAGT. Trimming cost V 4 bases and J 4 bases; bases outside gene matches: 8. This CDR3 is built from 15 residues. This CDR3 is CASSVLRQGTYGYTF. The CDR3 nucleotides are TGTGCCAGCAGTGTCCTGAGACAGGGGACCTATGGCTACACCTTC.

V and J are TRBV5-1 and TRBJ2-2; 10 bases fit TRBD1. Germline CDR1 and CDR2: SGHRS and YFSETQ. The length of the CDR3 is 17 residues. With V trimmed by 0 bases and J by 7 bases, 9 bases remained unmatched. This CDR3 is CASSLEPRDRGGGELFF. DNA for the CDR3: TGCGCCAGCAGCTTGGAACCCCGGGACAGGGGTGGCGGGGAGCTGTTTTTT. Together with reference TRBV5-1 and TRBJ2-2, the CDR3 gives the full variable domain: KAGVTQTPRYLIKTRGQQVTLSCSPISGHRSVSWYQQTPGQGLQFLFEYFSETQRNKGNFPGRFSGRQFSNSRSEMNVSTLELGDSALYLCASSLEPRDRGGGELFFGEGSRLTVL.

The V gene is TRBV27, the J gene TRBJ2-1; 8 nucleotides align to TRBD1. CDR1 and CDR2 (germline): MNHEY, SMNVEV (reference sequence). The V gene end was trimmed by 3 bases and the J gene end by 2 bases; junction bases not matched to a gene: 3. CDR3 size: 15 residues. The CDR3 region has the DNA TGTGCCAGCAGTTTCGGACAGGGTCCCTACAATGAGCAGTTCTTC. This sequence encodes CASSFGQGPYNEQFF.

CDR3 nucleotide sequence: TGTGCCAGTGGTAACCCATCCAGACAGAGGGAGACCCAGTACTTC. Translation: CASGNPSRQRETQYF. This sequence joins TRBV19 and TRBJ2-5; TRBD1 is a possible D gene (5 bases). V was pared by 8 bases and J by 5 bases, with 21 bases between. Germline V CDR1 and CDR2: LNHDA, SQIVND (reference sequence). The CDR3 length is 15 residues. The full variable domain, in which reference TRBV19 and TRBJ2-5 provide the parts outside the CDR3, is DGGITQSPKYLFRKEGQNVTLSCEQNLNHDAMYWYRQDPGQGLRLIYYSQIVNDFQKGDIAEGYSVSREKKESFPLTVTSAQKNPTAFYLCASGNPSRQRETQYFGPGTRLLVL.

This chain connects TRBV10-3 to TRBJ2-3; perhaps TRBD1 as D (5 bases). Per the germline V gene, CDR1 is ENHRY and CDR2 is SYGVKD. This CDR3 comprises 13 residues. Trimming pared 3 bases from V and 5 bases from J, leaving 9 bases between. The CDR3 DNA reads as TGTGCCATCAGTGATCTAGGACAAGATACGCAGTATTTT. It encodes CAISDLGQDTQYF.

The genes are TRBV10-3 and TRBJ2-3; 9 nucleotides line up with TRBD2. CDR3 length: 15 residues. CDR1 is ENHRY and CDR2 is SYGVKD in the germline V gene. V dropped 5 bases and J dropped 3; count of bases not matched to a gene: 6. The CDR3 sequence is CAISRSSGATDTQYF. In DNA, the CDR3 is TGTGCCATCAGTCGGTCTAGCGGGGCAACAGATACGCAGTATTTT.

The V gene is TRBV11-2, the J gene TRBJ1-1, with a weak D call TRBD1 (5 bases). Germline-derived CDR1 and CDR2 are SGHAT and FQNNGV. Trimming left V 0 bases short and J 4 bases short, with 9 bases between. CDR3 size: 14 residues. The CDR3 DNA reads TGTGCCAGCAGCTTAGAATCGGGGGGCACTGAAGCTTTCTTT. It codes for CASSLESGGTEAFF.

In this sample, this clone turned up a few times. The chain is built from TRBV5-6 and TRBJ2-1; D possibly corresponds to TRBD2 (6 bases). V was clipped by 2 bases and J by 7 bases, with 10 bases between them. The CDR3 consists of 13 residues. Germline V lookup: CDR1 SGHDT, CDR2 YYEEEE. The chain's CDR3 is CASSFPGRNEQFF. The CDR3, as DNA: TGTGCCAGCAGCTTTCCGGGGAGGAATGAGCAGTTCTTC.

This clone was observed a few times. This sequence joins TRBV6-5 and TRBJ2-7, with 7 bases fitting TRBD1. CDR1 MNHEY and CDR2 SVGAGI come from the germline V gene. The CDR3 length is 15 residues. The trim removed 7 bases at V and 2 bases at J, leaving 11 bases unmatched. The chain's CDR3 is CASTKIGQATYEQYF. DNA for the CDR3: TGTGCCAGCACCAAAATCGGACAGGCGACCTACGAGCAGTACTTC.

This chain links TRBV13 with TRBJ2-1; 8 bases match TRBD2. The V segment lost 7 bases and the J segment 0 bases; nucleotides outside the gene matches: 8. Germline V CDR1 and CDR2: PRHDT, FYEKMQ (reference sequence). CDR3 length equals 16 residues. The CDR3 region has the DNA TGTGCCAGCACCCCGGGGGGGGCCCTCTCCTACAATGAGCAGTTCTTC. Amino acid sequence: CASTPGGALSYNEQFF.

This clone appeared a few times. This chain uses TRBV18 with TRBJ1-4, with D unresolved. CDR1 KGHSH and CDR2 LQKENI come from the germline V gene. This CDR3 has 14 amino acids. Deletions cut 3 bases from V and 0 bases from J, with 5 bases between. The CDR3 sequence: CASSPSATNEKLFF. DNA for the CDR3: TGTGCCAGCTCACCGAGTGCAACTAATGAAAAACTGTTTTTT.

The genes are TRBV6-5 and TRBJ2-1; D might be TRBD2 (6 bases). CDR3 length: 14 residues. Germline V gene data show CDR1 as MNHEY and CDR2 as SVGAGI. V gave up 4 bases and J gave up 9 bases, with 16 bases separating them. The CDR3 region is CASSSGLAKVEQFF. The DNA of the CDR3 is TGTGCCAGCAGTTCTGGGCTAGCGAAGGTTGAGCAGTTCTTC.

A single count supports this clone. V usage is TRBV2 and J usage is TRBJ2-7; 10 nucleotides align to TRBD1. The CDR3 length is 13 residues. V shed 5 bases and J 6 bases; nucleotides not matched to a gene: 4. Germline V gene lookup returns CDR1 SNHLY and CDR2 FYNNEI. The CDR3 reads CASSSGTGVEQYF. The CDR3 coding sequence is TGTGCCAGCAGTTCCGGGACAGGGGTCGAGCAGTACTTC.

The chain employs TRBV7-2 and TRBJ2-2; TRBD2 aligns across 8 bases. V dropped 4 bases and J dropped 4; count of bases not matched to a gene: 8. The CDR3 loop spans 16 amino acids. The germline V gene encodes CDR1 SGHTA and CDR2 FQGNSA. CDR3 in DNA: TGTGCCAGCAGCTCTACAGCGGGAGTACTCACCGGGGAGCTGTTTTTT. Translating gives CASSSTAGVLTGELFF.

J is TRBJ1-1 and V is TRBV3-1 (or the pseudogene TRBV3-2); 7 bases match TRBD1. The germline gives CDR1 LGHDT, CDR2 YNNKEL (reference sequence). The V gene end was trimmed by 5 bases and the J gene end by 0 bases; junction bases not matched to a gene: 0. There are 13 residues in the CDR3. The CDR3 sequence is CASSGTVNTEAFF. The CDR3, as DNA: TGTGCCAGCAGCGGGACAGTGAACACTGAAGCTTTCTTT.

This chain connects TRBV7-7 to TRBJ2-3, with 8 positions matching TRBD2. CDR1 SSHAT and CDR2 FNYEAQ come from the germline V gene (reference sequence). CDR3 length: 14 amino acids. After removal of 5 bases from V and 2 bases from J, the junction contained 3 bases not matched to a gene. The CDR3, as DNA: TGTGCCAGCAGCCTCGGGGGGGCCACAGATACGCAGTATTTT. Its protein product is CASSLGGATDTQYF.

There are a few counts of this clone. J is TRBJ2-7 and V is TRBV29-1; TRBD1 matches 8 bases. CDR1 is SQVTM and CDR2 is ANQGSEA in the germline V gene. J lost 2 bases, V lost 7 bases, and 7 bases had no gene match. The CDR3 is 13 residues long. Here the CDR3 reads CSAHGQGTYEQYF. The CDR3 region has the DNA TGCAGCGCCCACGGACAGGGAACCTACGAGCAGTACTTC.

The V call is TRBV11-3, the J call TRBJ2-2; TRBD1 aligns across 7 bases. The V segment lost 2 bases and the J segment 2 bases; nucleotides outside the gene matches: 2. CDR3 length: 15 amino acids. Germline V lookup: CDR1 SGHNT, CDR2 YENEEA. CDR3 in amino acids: CASSLRQGNTGELFF. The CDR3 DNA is TGTGCCAGCAGCTTAAGACAGGGAAACACCGGGGAGCTGTTTTTT. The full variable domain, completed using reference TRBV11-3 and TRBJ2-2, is EAGVVQSPRYKIIEKKQPVAFWCNPISGHNTLYWYLQNLGQGPELLIRYENEEAVDDSQLPKDRFSAERLKGVDSTLKIQPAELGDSAVYLCASSLRQGNTGELFFGEGSRLTVL.

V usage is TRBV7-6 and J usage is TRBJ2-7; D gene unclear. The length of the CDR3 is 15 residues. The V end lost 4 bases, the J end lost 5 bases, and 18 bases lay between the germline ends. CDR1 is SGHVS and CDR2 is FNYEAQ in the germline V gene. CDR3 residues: CASSSPRGIGHEQYF. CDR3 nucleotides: TGTGCCAGCAGCTCCCCTCGCGGAATAGGTCACGAGCAGTACTTC.

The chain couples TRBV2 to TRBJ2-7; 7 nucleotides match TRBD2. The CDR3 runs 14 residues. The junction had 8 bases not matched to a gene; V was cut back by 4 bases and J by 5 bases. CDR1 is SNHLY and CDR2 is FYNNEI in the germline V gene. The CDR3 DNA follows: TGTGCCAGCAGTGCCAGCGGACTAGTCGACGAGCAGTACTTC. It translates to CASSASGLVDEQYF.

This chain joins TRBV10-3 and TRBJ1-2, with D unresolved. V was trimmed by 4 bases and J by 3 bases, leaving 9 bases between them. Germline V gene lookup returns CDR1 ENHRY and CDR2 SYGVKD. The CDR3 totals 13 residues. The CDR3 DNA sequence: TGTGCCATCAGTGTTGACACCGACTATGGCTACACCTTC. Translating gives CAISVDTDYGYTF.

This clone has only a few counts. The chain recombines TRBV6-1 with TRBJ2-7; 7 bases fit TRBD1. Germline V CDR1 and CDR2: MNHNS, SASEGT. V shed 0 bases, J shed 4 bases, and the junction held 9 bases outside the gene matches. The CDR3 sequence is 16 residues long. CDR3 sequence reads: CASSEALPGQIYEQYF. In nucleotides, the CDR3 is TGTGCCAGCAGTGAAGCGCTTCCGGGACAGATATACGAGCAGTACTTC.

CDR3: CASSLGGTGVSTDTQYF. The DNA for the CDR3 is TGTGCCAGCAGCTTAGGCGGGACAGGGGTTAGCACAGATACGCAGTATTTT. The chain is built from TRBV7-2 and TRBJ2-3, with TRBD1 identical over 10 bases. This CDR3 region has 17 residues. V lost 1 base, J lost 0 bases, and 4 bases stayed unmatched. CDR1 and CDR2 from the germline V gene are SGHTA and FQGNSA.